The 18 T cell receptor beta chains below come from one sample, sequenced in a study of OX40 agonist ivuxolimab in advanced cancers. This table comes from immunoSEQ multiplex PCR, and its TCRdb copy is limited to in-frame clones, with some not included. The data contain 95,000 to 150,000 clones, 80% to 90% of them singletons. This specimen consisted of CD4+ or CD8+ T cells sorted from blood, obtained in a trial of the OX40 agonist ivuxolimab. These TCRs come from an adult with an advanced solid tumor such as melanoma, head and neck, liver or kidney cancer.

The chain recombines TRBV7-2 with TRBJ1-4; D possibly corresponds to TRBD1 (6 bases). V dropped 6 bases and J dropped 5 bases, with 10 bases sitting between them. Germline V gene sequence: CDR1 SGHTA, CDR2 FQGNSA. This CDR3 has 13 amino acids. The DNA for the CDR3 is TGTGCCAGCAGTCGACAGGAAAATGAAAAACTGTTTTTT. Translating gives CASSRQENEKLFF.

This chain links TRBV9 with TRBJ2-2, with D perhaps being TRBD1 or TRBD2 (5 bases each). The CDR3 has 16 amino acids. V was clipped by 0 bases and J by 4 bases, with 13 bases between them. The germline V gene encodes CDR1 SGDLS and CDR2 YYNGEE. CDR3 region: CASSVDLIGGTGELFF. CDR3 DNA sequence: TGTGCCAGCAGCGTAGATCTCATTGGGGGCACCGGGGAGCTGTTTTTT.

CDR3 residues: CAWRLKGRPYQETQYF. The CDR3 nucleotides are TGTGCCTGGCGCCTAAAGGGACGGCCGTACCAAGAGACCCAGTACTTC. The V gene is TRBV30, the J gene TRBJ2-5; either TRBD1 or TRBD2 may fit D (5 bases each). V lost 5 bases to trimming and J lost 0 bases, with 19 bases between them. CDR1 and CDR2 from the germline V gene are GTSNPN and SVGIG (reference sequence). The CDR3 runs to 16 residues.

The CDR3 coding sequence is TGTGCCAGCAGCCCGGGGGCAGGGATCGTCAACGAGCAGTACTTC. Translated, it gives CASSPGAGIVNEQYF. The V call is TRBV5-5, the J call TRBJ2-7; D assignment may be TRBD1 or TRBD2 (6 bases each). Germline V gene lookup returns CDR1 SGHKS and CDR2 YYEKEE (reference sequence). The CDR3 loop spans 15 amino acids. The ends were cut back, 4 bases at V and 5 bases at J, with 19 bases in the middle.

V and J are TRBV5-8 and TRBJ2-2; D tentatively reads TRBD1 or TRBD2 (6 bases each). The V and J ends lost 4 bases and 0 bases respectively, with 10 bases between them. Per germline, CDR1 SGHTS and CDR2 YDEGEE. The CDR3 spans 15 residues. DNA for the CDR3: TGTGCCAGCAGCAGGAGGGGGACGAACACCGGGGAGCTGTTTTTT. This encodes CASSRRGTNTGELFF.

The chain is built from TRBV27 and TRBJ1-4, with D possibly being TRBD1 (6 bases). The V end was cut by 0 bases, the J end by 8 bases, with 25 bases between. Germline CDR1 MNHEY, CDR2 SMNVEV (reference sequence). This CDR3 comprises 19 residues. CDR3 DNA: TGTGCCAGCAGTTTATCGAGGGGGTCTGTCTCCGGGACCTACGAAAAACTGTTTTTT. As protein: CASSLSRGSVSGTYEKLFF.

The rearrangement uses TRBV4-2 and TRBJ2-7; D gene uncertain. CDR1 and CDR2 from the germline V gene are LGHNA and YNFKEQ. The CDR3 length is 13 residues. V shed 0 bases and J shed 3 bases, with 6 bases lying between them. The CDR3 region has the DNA TGTGCCAGCAGCCAAGATTTGGGCTACGAGCAGTACTTC. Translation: CASSQDLGYEQYF.

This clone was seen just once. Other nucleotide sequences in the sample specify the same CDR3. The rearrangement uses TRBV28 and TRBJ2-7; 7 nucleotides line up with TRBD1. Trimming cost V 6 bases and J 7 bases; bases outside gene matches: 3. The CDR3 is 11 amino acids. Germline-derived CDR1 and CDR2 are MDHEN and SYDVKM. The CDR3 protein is CASSLRGEQYF. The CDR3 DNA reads TGTGCCAGCAGCCTCAGGGGGGAGCAGTACTTC.

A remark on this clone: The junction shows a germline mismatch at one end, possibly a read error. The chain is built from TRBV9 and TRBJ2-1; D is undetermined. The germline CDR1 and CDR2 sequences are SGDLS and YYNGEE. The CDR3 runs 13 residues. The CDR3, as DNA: TGTGCCAGCAGCGTAGCCCCCGAGGCGATGGAGATCTTC. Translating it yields CASSVAPEAMEIF.

DNA for the CDR3: TGTGCCAGCAGTACTGGACAGACGAACACCGGGGAGCTGTTTTTT. It yields the protein CASSTGQTNTGELFF. The rearrangement links TRBV28 to TRBJ2-2, with D possibly TRBD1 on 6 matching bases. Germline V CDR1 and CDR2: MDHEN, SYDVKM. Trimming removed 5 bases at V and 0 bases at J, with 10 bases between. CDR3 length equals 15 residues.

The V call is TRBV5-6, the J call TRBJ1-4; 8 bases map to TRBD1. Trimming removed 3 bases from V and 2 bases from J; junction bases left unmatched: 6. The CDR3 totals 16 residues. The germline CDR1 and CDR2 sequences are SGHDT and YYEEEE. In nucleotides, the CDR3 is TGTGCCAGCAGCTCCCGGACAGGGTGGACTAATGAAAAACTGTTTTTT. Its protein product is CASSSRTGWTNEKLFF.

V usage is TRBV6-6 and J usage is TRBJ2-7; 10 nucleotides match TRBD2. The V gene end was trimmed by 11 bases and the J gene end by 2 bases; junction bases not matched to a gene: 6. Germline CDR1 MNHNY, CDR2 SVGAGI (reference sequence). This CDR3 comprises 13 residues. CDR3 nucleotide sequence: TGTGCCGGAGGTAGCGGGGGGACCTACGAGCAGTACTTC. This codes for CAGGSGGTYEQYF.

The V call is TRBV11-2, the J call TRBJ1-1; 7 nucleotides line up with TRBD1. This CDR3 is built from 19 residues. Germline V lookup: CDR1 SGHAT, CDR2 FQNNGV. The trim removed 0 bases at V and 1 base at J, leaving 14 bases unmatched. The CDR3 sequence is CASSLDGHLAGGRNTEAFF. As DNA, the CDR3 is TGTGCCAGCAGCTTAGACGGCCATTTGGCAGGGGGACGGAACACTGAAGCTTTCTTT.

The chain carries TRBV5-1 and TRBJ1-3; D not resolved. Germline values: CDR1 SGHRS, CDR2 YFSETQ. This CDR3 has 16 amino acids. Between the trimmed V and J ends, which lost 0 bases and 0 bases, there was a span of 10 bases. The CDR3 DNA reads TGCGCCAGCAGCTTGGCCGCAGGCCTCTCTGGAAACACCATATATTTT. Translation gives CASSLAAGLSGNTIYF.

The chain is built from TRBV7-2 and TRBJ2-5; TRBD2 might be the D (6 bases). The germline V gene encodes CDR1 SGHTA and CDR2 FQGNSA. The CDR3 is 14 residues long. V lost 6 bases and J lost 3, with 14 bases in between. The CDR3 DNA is TGTGCCAGCAGAAACCGGGACTCTAAAGAGACCCAGTACTTC. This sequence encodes CASRNRDSKETQYF.

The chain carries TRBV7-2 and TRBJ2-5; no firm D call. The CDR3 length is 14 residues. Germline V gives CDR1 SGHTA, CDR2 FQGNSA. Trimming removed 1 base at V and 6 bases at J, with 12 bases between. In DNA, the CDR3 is TGTGCCAGCAGCTTAGAAACCGAAGGGAAGACCCAGTACTTC. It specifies CASSLETEGKTQYF.

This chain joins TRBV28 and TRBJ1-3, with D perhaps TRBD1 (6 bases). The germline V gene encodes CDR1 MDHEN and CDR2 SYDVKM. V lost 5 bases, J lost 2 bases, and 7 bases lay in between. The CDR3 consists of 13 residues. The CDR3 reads CASSAGAGNTIYF. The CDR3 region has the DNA TGTGCCAGCAGTGCAGGGGCTGGAAACACCATATATTTT.

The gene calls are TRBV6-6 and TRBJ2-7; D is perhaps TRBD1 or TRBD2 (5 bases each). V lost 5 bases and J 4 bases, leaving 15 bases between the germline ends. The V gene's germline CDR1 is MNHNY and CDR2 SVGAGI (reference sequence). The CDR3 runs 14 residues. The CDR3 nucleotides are TGTGCCAGCAGTCGGGACGCTGTATCGTACGAGCAGTACTTC. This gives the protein CASSRDAVSYEQYF.